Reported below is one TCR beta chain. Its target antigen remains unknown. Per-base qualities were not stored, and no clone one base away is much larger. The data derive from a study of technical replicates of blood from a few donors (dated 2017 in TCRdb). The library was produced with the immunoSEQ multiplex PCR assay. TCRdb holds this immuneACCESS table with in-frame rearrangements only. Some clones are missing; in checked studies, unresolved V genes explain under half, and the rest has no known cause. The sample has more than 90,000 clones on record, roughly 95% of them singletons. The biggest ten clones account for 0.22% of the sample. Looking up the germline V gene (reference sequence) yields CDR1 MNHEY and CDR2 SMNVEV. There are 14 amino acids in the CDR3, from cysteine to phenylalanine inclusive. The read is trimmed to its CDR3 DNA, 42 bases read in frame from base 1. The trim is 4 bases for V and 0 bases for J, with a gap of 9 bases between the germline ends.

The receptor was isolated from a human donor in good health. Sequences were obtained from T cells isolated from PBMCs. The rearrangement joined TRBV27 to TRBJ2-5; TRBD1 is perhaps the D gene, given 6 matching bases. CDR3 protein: CASSSYRDQETQYF. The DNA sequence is TGTGCCAGCAGTTCCTACAGGGACCAAGAGACCCAGTACTTC.